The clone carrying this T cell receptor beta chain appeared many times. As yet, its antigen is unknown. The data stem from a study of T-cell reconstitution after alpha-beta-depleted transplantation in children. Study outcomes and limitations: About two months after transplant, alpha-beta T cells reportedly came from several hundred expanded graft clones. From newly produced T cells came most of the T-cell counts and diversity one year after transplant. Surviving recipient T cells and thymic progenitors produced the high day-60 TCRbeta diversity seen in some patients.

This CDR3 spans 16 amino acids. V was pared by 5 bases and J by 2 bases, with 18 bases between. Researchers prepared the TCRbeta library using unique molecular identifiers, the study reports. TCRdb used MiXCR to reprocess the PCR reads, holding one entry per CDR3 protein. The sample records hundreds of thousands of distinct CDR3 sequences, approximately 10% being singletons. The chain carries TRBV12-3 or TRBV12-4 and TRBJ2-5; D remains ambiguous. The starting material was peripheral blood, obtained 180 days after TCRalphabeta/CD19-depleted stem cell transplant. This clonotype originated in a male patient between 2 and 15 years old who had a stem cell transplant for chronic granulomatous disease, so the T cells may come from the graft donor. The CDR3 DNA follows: TGTGCCAGCAGTCCTCTAGTGATGGGATGGCAAGAGACCCAGTACTTC. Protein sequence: CASSPLVMGWQETQYF.